These T cell receptor beta chains were read from a single sample in a study of T cell responses to AZD1222 COVID-19 vaccine. TCRdb's table, derived via immunoSEQ multiplex PCR, lists solely in-frame clones and lacks some. The table has 85,000 to 90,000 clones, roughly 87% seen once. Material: peripheral blood, obtained 28 days after the second AZD1222 dose. Receptors were obtained from an adult who received the AZD1222 COVID-19 vaccine. Both conserved end residues are trimmed from each CDR3. The size of a clone is reported for some rows only, either as once, few or many, or as a class for expanded clones.

CDR3,size,V,J
ASSYGRGRDYGYT,NA,TRBV6-5,TRBJ1-2
SARGPNGYT,once,TRBV20-1,TRBJ1-2
AWTGGSGIYGYT,NA,TRBV30,TRBJ1-2
ASKWSDSLADTQY,NA,TRBV19,TRBJ2-3
ASSLLGTRSY,NA,TRBV7-9,TRBJ2-5
ASSDSGLSGNTIY,NA,TRBV6-1,TRBJ1-3
ASSLDWGTREQY,NA,TRBV5-1,TRBJ2-7
ASSLAFRLQETQY,NA,TRBV11-2,TRBJ2-5
ASSGTGRETQY,NA,TRBV2,TRBJ2-5
ASNRENTDTQY,NA,TRBV5-1,TRBJ2-3
ASSIDPIGGTGGQETQY,NA,TRBV19,TRBJ2-5
ASSFGGAGSDTQY,NA,TRBV5-1,TRBJ2-3
ASSDHLQGDSDTQY,NA,TRBV13,TRBJ2-3
ASSFLGSRGTDTQY,NA,TRBV27,TRBJ2-3
ASSGSNSGKIPLH,NA,TRBV27,TRBJ1-6